This TCR beta chain was obtained from a study of T-cell reconstitution after alpha-beta-depleted transplantation in children. This clonotype was picked up many times. J gave up 7 bases and V 7 bases, and 7 bases lay outside the gene matches. The CDR3 covers 13 residues. The germline CDR1 and CDR2 sequences are SNHLY and FYNNEI. Unique molecular identifiers were used in preparing the TCRbeta library. TCRdb called the PCR reads again in MiXCR, with one record for every CDR3 protein. The data show approximately 270,000 distinct CDR3 sequences, about 10% seen once. This TCR was recovered from a human donor who donated a stem cell graft to a child with SCID. Sequencing was performed on PBMCs from the stem cell graft donor, taken from the stem cell graft. The chain has TRBV2 and TRBJ2-1; the match to TRBD2 covers 7 bases. The CDR3 sequence: CASNSGLENEQFF. The CDR3 DNA sequence: TGTGCCAGCAACAGTGGACTAGAGAATGAGCAGTTCTTC.